The 10 T cell receptor beta chains reported below all come from one sample, sequenced in a study of control samples from healthy donors and cancer patients. Here immunoSEQ multiplex PCR was the method, and the copy in TCRdb shows in-frame clones only, minus some. This sample has 150,000 to 200,000 clones, with 94% found just once. Sequences were obtained from blood. All receptors come from a woman aged 40 to 50 in good health.

Here the CDR3 DNA reads TGTGCCAGCAGCTTCGGGACAGGGGCCTACGAGCAGTACTTC. This encodes CASSFGTGAYEQYF. The rearrangement uses TRBV5-6 and TRBJ2-7; 10 nucleotides agree with TRBD1. V lost 2 bases to trimming and J lost 2 bases; unmatched junction nucleotides: 1. CDR1 and CDR2 from the germline V gene are SGHDT and YYEEEE. CDR3 length equals 14 residues.

The chain links TRBV7-2 to TRBJ1-2, with no clear D. CDR3 size: 17 residues. Trimming took off 2 bases at V and 0 bases at J, with 16 bases between the two ends. Germline V gene lookup returns CDR1 SGHTA and CDR2 FQGNSA. CDR3 loop: CASSLPSSAAANYGYTF. In nucleotides, the CDR3 is TGTGCCAGCAGCTTACCGTCTTCCGCGGCTGCTAACTATGGCTACACCTTC.

This chain links TRBV7-9 with TRBJ1-3; D unclear. Trimming removed 6 bases at V and 7 bases at J, with 16 bases between. The CDR3 is 14 amino acids. CDR1 SEHNR and CDR2 FQNEAQ come from the germline V gene (reference sequence). In DNA form, the CDR3 reads TGTGCCAGCAGTGCGACGGGAGACCGGAACACCATATATTTT. It yields the protein CASSATGDRNTIYF.

The chain links TRBV28 to TRBJ1-2, with TRBD1 identical over 9 bases. With V trimmed by 5 bases and J by 6 bases, 7 bases remained unmatched. CDR3 size: 14 residues. Per germline, CDR1 MDHEN and CDR2 SYDVKM. CDR3 DNA: TGTGCCAGCAGTGTAGGGACAGGGACTAATGGCTACACCTTC. Translation: CASSVGTGTNGYTF.

The chain recombines TRBV11-2 with TRBJ1-2; D unresolved. V was shortened by 8 bases and J by 7 bases, with 11 bases between the two germline ends. The CDR3 contains 11 residues. Looked up from germline, CDR1 is SGHAT and CDR2 is FQNNGV. For the CDR3, the DNA is TGTGCCAGCGGAAGGGATTTTGGCTACACCTTC. Translating it yields CASGRDFGYTF. The variable domain in full, with the rest retrieved from reference TRBV11-2 and TRBJ1-2, is EAGVAQSPRYKIIEKRQSVAFWCNPISGHATLYWYQQILGQGPKLLIQFQNNGVVDDSQLPKDRFSAERLKGVDSTLKIQPAKLEDSAVYLCASGRDFGYTFGSGTRLTVV.

The J gene is TRBJ2-3, the V gene TRBV10-3; 9 nucleotides align to TRBD2. The CDR3 has 15 amino acids. Trimming removed 7 bases from V and 4 bases from J; junction bases left unmatched: 9. Per germline, CDR1 ENHRY and CDR2 SYGVKD. CDR3 sequence: CAIMISGRGADTQYF. The CDR3 DNA reads TGTGCCATCATGATTAGCGGGAGAGGGGCAGATACGCAGTATTTT.

This chain's CDR3 is CASSTGLAGAGVQYF. The CDR3 region has the DNA TGCGCCAGCAGCACTGGACTAGCGGGAGCAGGGGTGCAGTACTTC. The chain has TRBV5-1 and TRBJ2-7, with 13 nucleotides matching TRBD2. The J segment lost 9 bases and the V segment lost 4 bases, leaving 10 bases of the junction unmatched. CDR3 length: 15 residues. Germline CDR1 reads SGHRS; CDR2 reads YFSETQ.

Concerning this clone: A junction boundary mismatches the germline segment, possibly from a read error. The chain combines TRBV5-4 with TRBJ2-2, with D possibly being TRBD2 (5 bases). This CDR3 contains 13 residues. Germline CDR1 and CDR2: SGHNT and YYREEE (reference sequence). The CDR3 sequence: CASTLEVTGELFF. As DNA, the CDR3 is TGTGCCAGCACCTTGGAGGTAACCGGGGAGCTGTTTTTT.

The chain couples TRBV10-3 to TRBJ1-3; no clear D gene. The CDR3 runs 17 residues. Germline V gene sequence: CDR1 ENHRY, CDR2 SYGVKD. The ends were cut back, 10 bases at V and 0 bases at J, with 22 bases in the middle. For the CDR3, the DNA is TGTGCCAACGCCCCTCTACCGGGGTTCTACTCTGGAAACACCATATATTTT. Encoded protein: CANAPLPGFYSGNTIYF.

The CDR3 sequence is CSARAPNIQYF. Written as DNA, the CDR3 is TGCAGTGCCAGGGCTCCAAATATTCAGTACTTC. This chain uses TRBV20-1 with TRBJ2-4; tentative D call: TRBD1 (5 bases). CDR1 is DFQATT and CDR2 is SNEGSKA in the germline V gene (reference sequence). The CDR3 contains 11 residues. The V and J ends lost 6 bases and 10 bases respectively, with 13 bases between them.